This is a list of T cell receptor beta chains from one sample in a study of blood T cell repertoires in COVID-19. The repertoire was sequenced with immunoSEQ multiplex PCR; TCRdb's copy has only in-frame clones and lacks some. The top ten hold around 14% of the sample, which has fewer than 300,000 clones, about 80% seen once. Sequenced: peripheral blood. The receptors shown here come from a person aged 65 to 85 with COVID-19, enrolled during active disease. CDR3s include the opening cysteine and the closing phenylalanine or tryptophan. Fields, in order: CDR3 length, D gene, V gene, J gene, clone size, CDR3 DNA, CDR3 protein. The D gene is left open where the match is weak. Not all rows give a size; the values are once, few, many and, for expanded clones, a class.

CDR3 length: 14; D gene: TRBD1; V gene: TRBV19; J gene: TRBJ2-1; clone size: .; CDR3 DNA: TGTGCCAGTAGTATCGCAGGGGGTATCGATGAGCAGTTCTTC; CDR3 protein: CASSIAGGIDEQFF
CDR3 length: 15; D gene: .; V gene: TRBV11-2; J gene: TRBJ1-1; clone size: .; CDR3 DNA: TGTGCCAGCAGACCCCCCATTCAGAGGAAGTCTGAAGCTTTCTTT; CDR3 protein: CASRPPIQRKSEAFF
CDR3 length: 14; D gene: .; V gene: TRBV28; J gene: TRBJ1-1; clone size: few; CDR3 DNA: TGTGCCAGCAGTTTAGGGGGGGTAGGGACTGAAGCTTTCTTT; CDR3 protein: CASSLGGVGTEAFF
CDR3 length: 14; D gene: .; V gene: TRBV7-8; J gene: TRBJ1-3; clone size: .; CDR3 DNA: TGTGCCAGCAGCTTAGGAGGCTCTGGAAACACCATATATTTT; CDR3 protein: CASSLGGSGNTIYF
CDR3 length: 16; D gene: TRBD1; V gene: TRBV6-2/TRBV6-3; J gene: TRBJ2-2; clone size: .; CDR3 DNA: TGTGCCAGCAGTTGGACAGGGCTGGGATTCACCGGGGAGCTGTTTTTT; CDR3 protein: CASSWTGLGFTGELFF
CDR3 length: 13; D gene: .; V gene: TRBV27; J gene: TRBJ1-6; clone size: .; CDR3 DNA: TGTGCCAGCAGTTTATTGGTCAGGTCACCCCTCCACTTT; CDR3 protein: CASSLLVRSPLHF
CDR3 length: 14; D gene: TRBD2; V gene: TRBV6-6; J gene: TRBJ2-7; clone size: .; CDR3 DNA: TGTGCCAGCCTGCCTAGCGGGAGTAACGGCGAGCAGTACTTC; CDR3 protein: CASLPSGSNGEQYF
CDR3 length: 20; D gene: TRBD2; V gene: TRBV2; J gene: TRBJ2-1; clone size: .; CDR3 DNA: TGTGCCAGCATGAATCCGAACCAGCGGGGGGGCCTCAGTTCCTACAATGAGCAGTTCTTC; CDR3 protein: CASMNPNQRGGLSSYNEQFF
CDR3 length: 15; D gene: .; V gene: TRBV11-2; J gene: TRBJ2-1; clone size: .; CDR3 DNA: TGTGCCAGCAGCGCCGGGACTCAGTCCTACAATGAGCAGTTCTTC; CDR3 protein: CASSAGTQSYNEQFF
CDR3 length: 15; D gene: .; V gene: TRBV5-1; J gene: TRBJ1-5; clone size: .; CDR3 DNA: TGCGCCAGCAGCTTGGGGCAAGCGTCAAATCAGCCCCAGCATTTT; CDR3 protein: CASSLGQASNQPQHF
CDR3 length: 14; D gene: .; V gene: TRBV6-2/TRBV6-3; J gene: TRBJ2-5; clone size: .; CDR3 DNA: TGTGCCAGCAGTTACTATGGACTGCGAGAGGCCCAGTACTTC; CDR3 protein: CASSYYGLREAQYF
CDR3 length: 15; D gene: .; V gene: TRBV4-3; J gene: TRBJ1-4; clone size: .; CDR3 DNA: TGCGCCAGCAGCCAAGAGACAGGAGTTAATGAAAAACTGTTTTTT; CDR3 protein: CASSQETGVNEKLFF
CDR3 length: 15; D gene: .; V gene: TRBV7-8; J gene: TRBJ2-1; clone size: .; CDR3 DNA: TGTGCCAGCAGCTTAGCATGGGTAGCGGTCAATGAGCAGTTCTTC; CDR3 protein: CASSLAWVAVNEQFF
CDR3 length: 17; D gene: .; V gene: TRBV3-1/TRBV3-2; J gene: TRBJ1-2; clone size: .; CDR3 DNA: TGTGCCAGCAGCCAAACACAGGGTACGACAACTAACTATGGCTACACCTTC; CDR3 protein: CASSQTQGTTTNYGYTF
CDR3 length: 14; D gene: TRBD1; V gene: TRBV7-2; J gene: TRBJ1-6; clone size: .; CDR3 DNA: TGTGCCAGCAGCTTACCGGACAGGGGTTCACCCCTCCACTTT; CDR3 protein: CASSLPDRGSPLHF
CDR3 length: 15; D gene: TRBD2; V gene: TRBV6-2/TRBV6-3; J gene: TRBJ2-2; clone size: .; CDR3 DNA: TGTGCCAGCAGTTACTCGCGGGGGGGCGACGGGGAGCTGTTTTTT; CDR3 protein: CASSYSRGGDGELFF
CDR3 length: 15; D gene: .; V gene: TRBV3-1/TRBV3-2; J gene: TRBJ1-4; clone size: .; CDR3 DNA: TGTGCCAGCAGCCTAAACAGAGACCCTAATGAAAAACTGTTTTTT; CDR3 protein: CASSLNRDPNEKLFF
CDR3 length: 17; D gene: .; V gene: TRBV3-1/TRBV3-2; J gene: TRBJ2-3; clone size: .; CDR3 DNA: TGTGCCAGCAGCCAAGCCCCCGCGGGGCGGCCCCCGGATACGCAGTATTTT; CDR3 protein: CASSQAPAGRPPDTQYF
CDR3 length: 15; D gene: .; V gene: TRBV7-3; J gene: TRBJ1-2; clone size: .; CDR3 DNA: TGTGCCAGCAGCTTAGAACCGGGAAGGAGAGGGGGCTACACCTTC; CDR3 protein: CASSLEPGRRGGYTF
CDR3 length: 17; D gene: TRBD1; V gene: TRBV7-9; J gene: TRBJ1-2; clone size: .; CDR3 DNA: TGTGCCAGCAGCTTATCTCTGTTGGCAGGGGGCGCGGATGGCTACACCTTC; CDR3 protein: CASSLSLLAGGADGYTF
CDR3 length: 15; D gene: .; V gene: TRBV7-2; J gene: TRBJ1-6; clone size: .; CDR3 DNA: TGTGCCAGCAGCTTAGCCCCCGGTCCGGGTTCACCCCTCCACTTT; CDR3 protein: CASSLAPGPGSPLHF
CDR3 length: 14; D gene: .; V gene: TRBV11-2; J gene: TRBJ2-3; clone size: .; CDR3 DNA: TGTGCCAGCAGCCCCGGGACAAGCACAGATACGCAGTATTTT; CDR3 protein: CASSPGTSTDTQYF
CDR3 length: 15; D gene: TRBD1; V gene: TRBV5-1; J gene: TRBJ2-7; clone size: .; CDR3 DNA: TGCGCCAGCAGCAACGGACAGGGAGGAGGCTACGAGCAGTACTTC; CDR3 protein: CASSNGQGGGYEQYF
CDR3 length: 14; D gene: .; V gene: TRBV5-4; J gene: TRBJ2-7; clone size: once; CDR3 DNA: TGTGCCAGCAGCTTGGAGGCAGGAACTCTCGAGCAGTACTTC; CDR3 protein: CASSLEAGTLEQYF
CDR3 length: 14; D gene: .; V gene: TRBV9; J gene: TRBJ2-2; clone size: .; CDR3 DNA: TGTGCCAGCAGCGAGGTAACTAGCCTCGGGGAGCTGTTTTTT; CDR3 protein: CASSEVTSLGELFF
CDR3 length: 16; D gene: TRBD2; V gene: TRBV3-1/TRBV3-2; J gene: TRBJ2-1; clone size: .; CDR3 DNA: TGTGCCAGCAGCCGACAGACTAGCGGGGTTTACAATGAGCAGTTCTTC; CDR3 protein: CASSRQTSGVYNEQFF
CDR3 length: 16; D gene: TRBD2; V gene: TRBV30; J gene: TRBJ2-5; clone size: .; CDR3 DNA: TGTGCCTGGAGTTTGGGACTAGCGGGAGGGCAAGAGACCCAGTACTTC; CDR3 protein: CAWSLGLAGGQETQYF
CDR3 length: 13; D gene: .; V gene: TRBV12-3/TRBV12-4; J gene: TRBJ1-5; clone size: .; CDR3 DNA: TGTGCCAGCAGTCGGGGAAAGGATCAGCCCCAGCATTTT; CDR3 protein: CASSRGKDQPQHF
CDR3 length: 14; D gene: TRBD1; V gene: TRBV4-3; J gene: TRBJ1-6; clone size: .; CDR3 DNA: TGCGCCAGCAGCCGAGGGCAGGGGGCTTCACCCCTCCACTTT; CDR3 protein: CASSRGQGASPLHF
CDR3 length: 15; D gene: .; V gene: TRBV5-1; J gene: TRBJ2-1; clone size: .; CDR3 DNA: TGCGCCAGCACCCGAGCCGGGAGCCCCTACAATGAGCAGTTCTTC; CDR3 protein: CASTRAGSPYNEQFF
CDR3 length: 15; D gene: .; V gene: TRBV3-1/TRBV3-2; J gene: TRBJ1-6; clone size: .; CDR3 DNA: TGTGCCAGCAGCCAAGTGGGACAAATTCGTTCACCCCTCCACTTT; CDR3 protein: CASSQVGQIRSPLHF
CDR3 length: 11; D gene: .; V gene: TRBV11-2; J gene: TRBJ2-7; clone size: .; CDR3 DNA: TGTGCCAGCAGCTCGGCCTACGAGCAGTACTTC; CDR3 protein: CASSSAYEQYF
CDR3 length: 16; D gene: TRBD2; V gene: TRBV9; J gene: TRBJ2-1; clone size: .; CDR3 DNA: TGTGCCAGCAGCGTAGAGGGGACTAGCGCCTACAATGAGCAGTTCTTC; CDR3 protein: CASSVEGTSAYNEQFF
CDR3 length: 14; D gene: .; V gene: TRBV5-1; J gene: TRBJ2-1; clone size: .; CDR3 DNA: TGCGCCAGCAGCTCCGCAGACAGTTACAATGAGCAGTTCTTC; CDR3 protein: CASSSADSYNEQFF
CDR3 length: 13; D gene: .; V gene: TRBV6-5; J gene: TRBJ1-5; clone size: .; CDR3 DNA: TGTGCCAGCCATCAGGTTAGCAATCAGCCCCAGCATTTT; CDR3 protein: CASHQVSNQPQHF
CDR3 length: 14; D gene: TRBD1; V gene: TRBV6-2/TRBV6-3; J gene: TRBJ1-2; clone size: many; CDR3 DNA: TGTGCCAGCAGTCGCGGACAGGATTTGCATGGCTACACCTTC; CDR3 protein: CASSRGQDLHGYTF
CDR3 length: 12; D gene: .; V gene: TRBV7-9; J gene: TRBJ2-7; clone size: .; CDR3 DNA: TGTGCCAGCAGCTTAAGGGGGTACGAGCAGTACTTC; CDR3 protein: CASSLRGYEQYF
CDR3 length: 16; D gene: TRBD1; V gene: TRBV5-6; J gene: TRBJ1-5; clone size: .; CDR3 DNA: TGTGCCAGCAGCCTTTTGGTGACAGGGGGGAATCAGCCCCAGCATTTT; CDR3 protein: CASSLLVTGGNQPQHF
CDR3 length: 14; D gene: .; V gene: TRBV7-2; J gene: TRBJ2-7; clone size: .; CDR3 DNA: TGTGCCAGCAGCCCGTATACAGGGTTCGACGAGCAGTACTTC; CDR3 protein: CASSPYTGFDEQYF
CDR3 length: 14; D gene: .; V gene: TRBV19; J gene: TRBJ2-7; clone size: .; CDR3 DNA: TGTGCCAGTAGTTTCGGCAGGGGTCCGGGTGAGCAGTACTTC; CDR3 protein: CASSFGRGPGEQYF
CDR3 length: 15; D gene: TRBD1; V gene: TRBV11-1; J gene: TRBJ2-5; clone size: .; CDR3 DNA: TGTGCCAGCAGCTACAGGGGCGAGTACCAAGAGACCCAGTACTTC; CDR3 protein: CASSYRGEYQETQYF
CDR3 length: 14; D gene: TRBD1; V gene: TRBV6-1; J gene: TRBJ1-2; clone size: .; CDR3 DNA: TGTGCCAGCAGTTTAAGACAGGGGATCTATGGCTACACCTTC; CDR3 protein: CASSLRQGIYGYTF
CDR3 length: 13; D gene: .; V gene: TRBV11-2; J gene: TRBJ2-5; clone size: .; CDR3 DNA: TGTGCCAGCAGCTTTGGGGGGAGGGAGACCCAGTACTTC; CDR3 protein: CASSFGGRETQYF
CDR3 length: 15; D gene: .; V gene: TRBV18; J gene: TRBJ1-5; clone size: .; CDR3 DNA: TGTGCCAGCTCACCGGCGGGGGGAGGCAATCAGCCCCAGCATTTT; CDR3 protein: CASSPAGGGNQPQHF
CDR3 length: 16; D gene: TRBD2; V gene: TRBV30; J gene: TRBJ2-2; clone size: .; CDR3 DNA: TGTGCCTGGAGTGTACTAGTCGGGAGGGGGACCGGGGAGCTGTTTTTT; CDR3 protein: CAWSVLVGRGTGELFF
CDR3 length: 15; D gene: .; V gene: TRBV4-3; J gene: TRBJ1-3; clone size: once; CDR3 DNA: TGCGCCAGCAGCCAAGATGACAGAACTGGAAACACCATATATTTT; CDR3 protein: CASSQDDRTGNTIYF
CDR3 length: 14; D gene: .; V gene: TRBV7-7; J gene: TRBJ1-2; clone size: once; CDR3 DNA: TGTGCCAGCAGCTTATACACAGGGAACTATGGCTACACCTTC; CDR3 protein: CASSLYTGNYGYTF
CDR3 length: 15; D gene: TRBD2; V gene: TRBV2; J gene: TRBJ2-1; clone size: .; CDR3 DNA: TGTGCCAGCAGGCCCAGCGGGGGGGCCAGGAATGAGCAGTTCTTC; CDR3 protein: CASRPSGGARNEQFF
CDR3 length: 14; D gene: .; V gene: TRBV15; J gene: TRBJ2-7; clone size: once; CDR3 DNA: TGTGCCACCAGCATCCAAACTAGCTGGGGCGAGCAGTACTTC; CDR3 protein: CATSIQTSWGEQYF
CDR3 length: 17; D gene: .; V gene: TRBV21-1; J gene: TRBJ1-5; clone size: few; CDR3 DNA: TGTGCCAGCAGCCACCCCCGGAGAGACAGGGTCCATCAGCCCCAGCATTTT; CDR3 protein: CASSHPRRDRVHQPQHF
CDR3 length: 13; D gene: TRBD1; V gene: TRBV30; J gene: TRBJ1-5; clone size: .; CDR3 DNA: TGTGCCTGGTCAAGACAGGGAGACCAGCCCCAGCATTTT; CDR3 protein: CAWSRQGDQPQHF
CDR3 length: 11; D gene: .; V gene: TRBV3-1/TRBV3-2; J gene: TRBJ1-3; clone size: few; CDR3 DNA: TGTGCCAGCGAGGAGAGAAACACCATATATTTT; CDR3 protein: CASEERNTIYF
CDR3 length: 20; D gene: TRBD2; V gene: TRBV4-3; J gene: TRBJ2-2; clone size: .; CDR3 DNA: TGCGCCAGCAGCCAGGGCGGGGGGGCCAAATTTTTACAGAACACCGGGGAGCTGTTTTTT; CDR3 protein: CASSQGGGAKFLQNTGELFF
CDR3 length: 13; D gene: TRBD2; V gene: TRBV7-3; J gene: TRBJ2-4; clone size: .; CDR3 DNA: TGTGCCAGCAGCTTATCTAGCGGGGGTATTCAGTACTTC; CDR3 protein: CASSLSSGGIQYF
CDR3 length: 15; D gene: .; V gene: TRBV7-6; J gene: TRBJ1-6; clone size: .; CDR3 DNA: TGTGCCAGCAGCTTGAGAAGCTCCTATAATTCACCCCTCCACTTT; CDR3 protein: CASSLRSSYNSPLHF
CDR3 length: 14; D gene: .; V gene: TRBV5-4; J gene: TRBJ2-3; clone size: .; CDR3 DNA: TGTGCCAGCAGCTTGCCCAGCTCGACTGATACGCAGTATTTT; CDR3 protein: CASSLPSSTDTQYF
CDR3 length: 16; D gene: TRBD1; V gene: TRBV9; J gene: TRBJ2-3; clone size: .; CDR3 DNA: TGTGCCAGCAGCGTCACCGGGACAGGGGGCACAGATACGCAGTATTTT; CDR3 protein: CASSVTGTGGTDTQYF